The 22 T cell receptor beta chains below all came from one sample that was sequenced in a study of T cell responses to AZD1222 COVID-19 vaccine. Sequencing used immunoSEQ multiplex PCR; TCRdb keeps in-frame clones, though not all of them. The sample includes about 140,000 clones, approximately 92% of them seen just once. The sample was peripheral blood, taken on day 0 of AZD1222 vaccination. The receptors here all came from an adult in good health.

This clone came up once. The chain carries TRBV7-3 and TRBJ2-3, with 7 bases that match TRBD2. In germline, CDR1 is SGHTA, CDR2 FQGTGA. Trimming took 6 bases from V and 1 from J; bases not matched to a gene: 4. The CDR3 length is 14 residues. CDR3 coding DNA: TGTGCCAGCAGTCCTAGCGGAGGCACAGATACGCAGTATTTT. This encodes CASSPSGGTDTQYF.

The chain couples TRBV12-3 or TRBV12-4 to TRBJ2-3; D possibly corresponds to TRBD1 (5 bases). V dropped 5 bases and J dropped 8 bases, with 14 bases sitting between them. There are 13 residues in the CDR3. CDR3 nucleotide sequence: TGTGCCAGCAGTCTCACGGGTAGGGGTACGCAGTATTTT. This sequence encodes CASSLTGRGTQYF.

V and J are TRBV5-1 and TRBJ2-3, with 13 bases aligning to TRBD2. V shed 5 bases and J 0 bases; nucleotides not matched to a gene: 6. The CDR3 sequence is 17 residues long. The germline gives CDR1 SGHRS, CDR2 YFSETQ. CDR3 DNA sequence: TGCGCCAGCAGTTCGGGACTAGCGGGACTAAGCACAGATACGCAGTATTTT. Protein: CASSSGLAGLSTDTQYF.

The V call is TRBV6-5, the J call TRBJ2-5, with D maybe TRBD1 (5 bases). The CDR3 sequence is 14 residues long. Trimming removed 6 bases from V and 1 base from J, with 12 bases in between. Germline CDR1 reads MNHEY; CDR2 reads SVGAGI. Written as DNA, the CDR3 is TGTGCCAGCAGCCAGTCTAGGGGCCAAGAGACCCAGTACTTC. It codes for CASSQSRGQETQYF.

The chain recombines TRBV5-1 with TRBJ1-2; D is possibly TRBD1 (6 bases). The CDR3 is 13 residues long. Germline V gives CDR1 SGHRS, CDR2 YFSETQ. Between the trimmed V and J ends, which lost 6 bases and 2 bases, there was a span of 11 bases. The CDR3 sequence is CASTTQGNYGYTF. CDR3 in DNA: TGCGCCAGCACGACCCAGGGGAACTATGGCTACACCTTC.

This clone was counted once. The CDR3 region has the DNA TGTGCCAGCAGTGAAGCGGGAGGGGACACTGAAGCTTTCTTT. This encodes CASSEAGGDTEAFF. The chain recombines TRBV2 with TRBJ1-1, with D perhaps TRBD1 (5 bases). Deletions cut 0 bases from V and 3 bases from J, with 8 bases between. Germline values: CDR1 SNHLY, CDR2 FYNNEI. The CDR3 runs to 14 residues. Complete variable domain (other parts from reference TRBV2 and TRBJ1-1): EPEVTQTPSHQVTQMGQEVILRCVPISNHLYFYWYRQILGQKVEFLVSFYNNEISEKSEIFDDQFSVERPDGSNFTLKIRSTKLEDSAMYFCASSEAGGDTEAFFGQGTRLTVV.

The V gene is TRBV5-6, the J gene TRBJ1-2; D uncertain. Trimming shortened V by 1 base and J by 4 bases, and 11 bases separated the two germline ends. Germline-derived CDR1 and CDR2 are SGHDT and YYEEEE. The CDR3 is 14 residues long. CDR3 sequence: CASSLWQEAYGYTF. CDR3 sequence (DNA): TGTGCCAGCAGCTTGTGGCAGGAGGCCTATGGCTACACCTTC.

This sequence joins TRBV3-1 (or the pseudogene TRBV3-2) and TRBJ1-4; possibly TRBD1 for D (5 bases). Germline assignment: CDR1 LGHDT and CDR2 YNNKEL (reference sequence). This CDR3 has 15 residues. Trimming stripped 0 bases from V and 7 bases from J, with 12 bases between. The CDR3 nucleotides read TGTGCCAGCAGCCAAGATCTGGGGCTGGGTGAAAAACTGTTTTTT. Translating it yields CASSQDLGLGEKLFF.

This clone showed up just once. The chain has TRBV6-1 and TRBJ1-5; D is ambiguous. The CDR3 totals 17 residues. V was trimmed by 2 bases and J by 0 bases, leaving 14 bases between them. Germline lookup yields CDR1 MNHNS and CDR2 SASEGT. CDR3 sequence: CASSEFGGSGSNQPQHF. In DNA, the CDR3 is TGTGCCAGCAGTGAATTTGGAGGGTCGGGTAGCAATCAGCCCCAGCATTTT.

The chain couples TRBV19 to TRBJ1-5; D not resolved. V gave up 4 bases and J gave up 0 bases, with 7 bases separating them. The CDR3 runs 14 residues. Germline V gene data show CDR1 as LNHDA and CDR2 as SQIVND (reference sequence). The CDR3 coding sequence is TGTGCCAGTAGTACCCAGAGTAGCAATCAGCCCCAGCATTTT. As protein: CASSTQSSNQPQHF.

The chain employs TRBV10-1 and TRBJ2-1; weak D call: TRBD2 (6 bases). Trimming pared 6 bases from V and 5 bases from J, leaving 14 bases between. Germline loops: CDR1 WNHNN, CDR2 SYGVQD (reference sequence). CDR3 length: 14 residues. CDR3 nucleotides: TGCGCCAGCAGCCGGACTATACATAACAATGAGCAGTTCTTC. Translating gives CASSRTIHNNEQFF.

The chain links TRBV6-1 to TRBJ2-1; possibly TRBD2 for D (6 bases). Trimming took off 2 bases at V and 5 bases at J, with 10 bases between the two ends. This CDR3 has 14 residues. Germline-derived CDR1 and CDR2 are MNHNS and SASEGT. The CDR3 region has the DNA TGTGCCAGCAGTGAAATGGGAGGTCACAATGAGCAGTTCTTC. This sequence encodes CASSEMGGHNEQFF.

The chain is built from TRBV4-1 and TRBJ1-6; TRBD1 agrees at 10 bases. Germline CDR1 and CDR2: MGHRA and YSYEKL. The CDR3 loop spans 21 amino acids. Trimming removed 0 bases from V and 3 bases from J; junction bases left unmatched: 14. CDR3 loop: CASSQESGQGVLGVYNSPLHF. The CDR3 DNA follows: TGCGCCAGCAGCCAAGAGTCCGGACAGGGGGTCCTTGGGGTCTATAATTCACCCCTCCACTTT.

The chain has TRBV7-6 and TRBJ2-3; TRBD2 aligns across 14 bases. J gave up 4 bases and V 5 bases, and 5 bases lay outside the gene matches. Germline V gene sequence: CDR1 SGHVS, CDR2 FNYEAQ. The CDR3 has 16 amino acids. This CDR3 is CASSQRLAGGADTQYF. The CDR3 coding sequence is TGTGCCAGCAGCCAGAGACTAGCGGGAGGGGCAGATACGCAGTATTTT. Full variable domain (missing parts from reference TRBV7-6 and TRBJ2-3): GAGVSQSPRYKVTKRGQDVALRCDPISGHVSLYWYRQALGQGPEFLTYFNYEAQQDKSGLPNDRFSAERPEGSISTLTIQRTEQRDSAMYRCASSQRLAGGADTQYFGPGTRLTVL.

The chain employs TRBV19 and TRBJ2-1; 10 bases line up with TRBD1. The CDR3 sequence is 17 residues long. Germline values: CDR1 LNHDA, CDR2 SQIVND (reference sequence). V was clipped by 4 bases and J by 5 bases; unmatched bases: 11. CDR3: CASSTYTGTGDNNEQFF. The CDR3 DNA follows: TGTGCCAGTAGTACCTATACCGGGACAGGGGACAACAATGAGCAGTTCTTC.

CDR3 nucleotide sequence: TGTGCCAGCAGTGAACGGGCGGGAGACCCCACCGGGGAGCTGTTTTTT. Its protein is CASSERAGDPTGELFF. The chain carries TRBV2 and TRBJ2-2, with 7 bases lining up with TRBD2. After removal of 2 bases from V and 4 bases from J, the junction contained 7 bases not matched to a gene. Germline V gene lookup returns CDR1 SNHLY and CDR2 FYNNEI. CDR3 length equals 16 residues.

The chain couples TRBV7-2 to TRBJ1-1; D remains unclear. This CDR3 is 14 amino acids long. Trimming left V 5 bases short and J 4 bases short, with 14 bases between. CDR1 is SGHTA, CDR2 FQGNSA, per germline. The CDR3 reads CASSPGQLVTEAFF. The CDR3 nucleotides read TGTGCCAGCAGCCCCGGGCAGTTAGTCACTGAAGCTTTCTTT.

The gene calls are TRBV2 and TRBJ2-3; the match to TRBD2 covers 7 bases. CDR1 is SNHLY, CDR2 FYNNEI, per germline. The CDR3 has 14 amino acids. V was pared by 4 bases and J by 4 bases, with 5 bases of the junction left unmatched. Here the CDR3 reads CASSVTSEADTQYF. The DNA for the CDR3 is TGTGCCAGCAGTGTTACTAGCGAGGCAGATACGCAGTATTTT.

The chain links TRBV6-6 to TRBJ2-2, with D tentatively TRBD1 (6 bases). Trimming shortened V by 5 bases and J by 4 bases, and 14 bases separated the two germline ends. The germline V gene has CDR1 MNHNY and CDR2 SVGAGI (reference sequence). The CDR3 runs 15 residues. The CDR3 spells CASSDLTGSTGELFF. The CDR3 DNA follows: TGTGCCAGCAGTGATCTCACAGGGTCCACCGGGGAGCTGTTTTTT.

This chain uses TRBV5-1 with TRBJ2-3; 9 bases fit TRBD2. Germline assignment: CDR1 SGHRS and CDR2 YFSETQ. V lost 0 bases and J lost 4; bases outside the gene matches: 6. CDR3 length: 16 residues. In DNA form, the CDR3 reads TGCGCCAGCAGCTTGGTGCTAGCGGGAAACCCAGATACGCAGTATTTT. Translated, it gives CASSLVLAGNPDTQYF.

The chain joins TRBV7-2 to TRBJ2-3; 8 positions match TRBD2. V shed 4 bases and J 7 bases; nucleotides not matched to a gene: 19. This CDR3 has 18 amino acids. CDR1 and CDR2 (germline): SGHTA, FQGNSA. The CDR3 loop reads CASSSRGSGGVVPNTQYF. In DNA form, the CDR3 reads TGTGCCAGCAGCTCCCGTGGGAGCGGGGGCGTCGTGCCCAATACGCAGTATTTT.

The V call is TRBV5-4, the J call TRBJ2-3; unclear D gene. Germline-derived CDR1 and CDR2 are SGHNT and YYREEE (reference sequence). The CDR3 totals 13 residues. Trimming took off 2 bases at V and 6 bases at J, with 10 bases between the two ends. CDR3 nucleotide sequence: TGTGCCAGCAGCTTAGGATTAGGGGATACGCAGTATTTT. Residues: CASSLGLGDTQYF. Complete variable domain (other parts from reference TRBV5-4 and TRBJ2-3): ETGVTQSPTHLIKTRGQQVTLRCSSQSGHNTVSWYQQALGQGPQFIFQYYREEENGRGNFPPRFSGLQFPNYSSELNVNALELDDSALYLCASSLGLGDTQYFGPGTRLTVL.